These 28 T cell receptor beta chains came from one sample sequenced in a study of PD-1 blockade in classical Hodgkin lymphoma. Specified time point: cycle 4 day 1 (C4D1), after 5 to 7 weeks of nivolumab. All the patients suffered relapse after autologous stem cell transplantation, and brentuximab vedotin exposure differed. TCRdb's table, derived via immunoSEQ multiplex PCR, lists solely in-frame clones and lacks some. The repertoire has tens of thousands of clones, just over 75% of them found once; the top ten carry over 7.5%. Sequencing used peripheral blood mononuclear cells (PBMCs), obtained before the fourth cycle of nivolumab. The receptor set was obtained from a human donor with classical Hodgkin lymphoma.

The chain has TRBV6-1 and TRBJ1-3, with 7 bases matching TRBD1. This CDR3 comprises 18 residues. With V trimmed by 1 base and J by 0 bases, 9 bases remained unmatched. CDR1 and CDR2 (germline): MNHNS, SASEGT. As DNA, the CDR3 is TGTGCCAGCAGTGAAGGGACAGGCGTACTCTTCTCTGGAAACACCATATATTTT. Translation: CASSEGTGVLFSGNTIYF.

This clone was picked up a small number of times. V and J are TRBV6-5 and TRBJ2-3; D is undetermined. The CDR3 runs to 13 residues. The germline gives CDR1 MNHEY, CDR2 SVGAGI. The germline V and J ends were trimmed by 7 bases and 1 base, with 9 bases remaining between them. The CDR3 here is CASKRGGTDTQYF. DNA of the CDR3: TGTGCCAGCAAGAGAGGTGGCACAGATACGCAGTATTTT.

The V and J genes are TRBV7-9 and TRBJ1-5; D may be TRBD1 (5 bases). This CDR3 has 15 residues. The germline CDR1 and CDR2 sequences are SEHNR and FQNEAQ (reference sequence). The V gene lost 5 bases and the J gene lost 6 bases, with 17 bases spanning the gap. CDR3 sequence: CASSPGGRDSQPQHF. For the CDR3, the DNA is TGTGCCAGCAGCCCCGGGGGGAGGGATTCTCAGCCCCAGCATTTT.

The chain combines TRBV27 with TRBJ2-7, with D unclear. With 3 bases removed from V and 1 base from J, the gap between germline ends came to 10 bases. This CDR3 contains 14 residues. CDR1 is MNHEY, CDR2 SMNVEV, per germline (reference sequence). The DNA for the CDR3 is TGTGCCAGCAGTTTGGTGGGGAAGTCCTACGAGCAGTACTTC. As protein: CASSLVGKSYEQYF.

The CDR3 loop is CAIRPGAGTGADYGYTF. CDR3 DNA sequence: TGTGCCATCAGACCAGGGGCCGGGACAGGGGCTGACTATGGCTACACCTTC. V usage is TRBV10-3 and J usage is TRBJ1-2, with 10 bases fitting TRBD1. This CDR3 region has 17 residues. The V segment lost 6 bases and the J segment 3 bases; nucleotides outside the gene matches: 13. Germline CDR1 and CDR2: ENHRY and SYGVKD.

This clone occurred a few times. J is TRBJ1-5 and V is TRBV30; D ambiguous. The V end lost 1 base, the J end lost 5 bases, and 9 bases lay between the germline ends. Germline CDR1 is GTSNPN and CDR2 is SVGIG (reference sequence). This CDR3 comprises 13 residues. The CDR3 sequence: CAWSGQLDQPQHF. Written as DNA, the CDR3 is TGTGCCTGGAGTGGGCAGTTGGATCAGCCCCAGCATTTT.

The chain employs TRBV5-5 and TRBJ1-1; D unresolved. Germline V lookup: CDR1 SGHKS, CDR2 YYEKEE (reference sequence). The CDR3 length is 13 residues. Trimming took 4 bases from V and 2 from J, leaving 9 bases between them. The CDR3 reads CASSPLTNTEAFF. The CDR3 nucleotides read TGTGCCAGCAGCCCCTTGACAAACACTGAAGCTTTCTTT.

The chain uses TRBV6-1 and TRBJ2-7; no definite D call. Trimming shortened V by 1 base and J by 3 bases, and 4 bases separated the two germline ends. The CDR3 runs to 12 residues. CDR1 is MNHNS and CDR2 is SASEGT in the germline V gene. The CDR3 DNA reads TGTGCCAGCAGTGAAGGACGCTACGAGCAGTACTTC. This codes for CASSEGRYEQYF.

This chain links TRBV7-8 with TRBJ2-7; 13 bases map to TRBD2. V lost 5 bases and J lost 5; bases outside the gene matches: 6. The V gene's germline CDR1 is SGHVS and CDR2 FQNEAQ. This CDR3 contains 15 residues. The chain's CDR3 is CASSLTSGGANEQYF. The CDR3 nucleotides are TGTGCCAGCAGCCTTACTAGCGGGGGGGCCAACGAGCAGTACTTC.

This chain joins TRBV6-5 and TRBJ1-6; no clear D gene. Germline lookup yields CDR1 MNHEY and CDR2 SVGAGI. This CDR3 is built from 14 residues. The ends were cut back, 5 bases at V and 4 bases at J, with 9 bases in the middle. The CDR3 DNA is TGTGCCAGCAGTACCCGGGGTTATAATTCACCCCTCCACTTT. It codes for CASSTRGYNSPLHF.

This clone was seen only a few times. The rearrangement uses TRBV5-1 and TRBJ2-7, with D perhaps TRBD1 (6 bases). Germline V gene data show CDR1 as SGHRS and CDR2 as YFSETQ. V lost 3 bases, J lost 1 base, and 8 bases lay in between. The CDR3 length is 13 residues. The CDR3 reads CASSWDKSYEQYF. The CDR3 coding sequence is TGCGCCAGCAGCTGGGACAAATCCTACGAGCAGTACTTC.

This clone was seen once. The chain links TRBV6-5 to TRBJ1-2; D uncertain. Germline assignment: CDR1 MNHEY and CDR2 SVGAGI. V lost 3 bases and J 2 bases, leaving 7 bases between the germline ends. The CDR3 runs 13 residues. The DNA for the CDR3 is TGTGCCAGCAGTTATAGGTTCAACTATGGCTACACCTTC. Amino acid sequence: CASSYRFNYGYTF.

The rearrangement links TRBV1 to TRBJ2-2; TRBD1 is taken as the D call from the table, unchecked against the DNA. TRBV1 is termed a pseudogene. This CDR3 has 13 residues. The CDR3 is CTSSREGPGELFF. The CDR3 nucleotides read TGCACCAGCAGCCGAGAGGGGCCCGGGGAGCTGTTTTTT.

The V call is TRBV2, the J call TRBJ2-5; 9 bases line up with TRBD2. Germline V gene data show CDR1 as SNHLY and CDR2 as FYNNEI. The CDR3 loop spans 15 amino acids. V dropped 5 bases and J dropped 5; count of bases not matched to a gene: 9. The CDR3 DNA reads TGTGCCAGCAGTCCTCTTGGCGGGGGGGCGGAGACCCAGTACTTC. It translates to CASSPLGGGAETQYF.

The chain joins TRBV27 to TRBJ2-7, with 8 bases identical to TRBD1. The germline V gene encodes CDR1 MNHEY and CDR2 SMNVEV (reference sequence). The CDR3 sequence is 14 residues long. V shed 6 bases and J 0 bases; nucleotides not matched to a gene: 4. The CDR3 here is CASSWTGSSYEQYF. DNA for the CDR3: TGTGCCAGCAGCTGGACAGGGAGCTCCTACGAGCAGTACTTC.

This sequence joins TRBV5-1 and TRBJ1-1; D is unclear. With 2 bases removed from V and 1 base from J, the gap between germline ends came to 9 bases. Germline CDR1 reads SGHRS; CDR2 reads YFSETQ. The CDR3 spans 14 residues. CDR3 residues: CASSFKGQNTEAFF. DNA of the CDR3: TGCGCCAGCAGCTTCAAGGGTCAGAACACTGAAGCTTTCTTT.

This chain connects TRBV7-2 to TRBJ2-5; TRBD2 is a possible D gene (5 bases). The CDR3 runs 14 residues. Trimming left V 5 bases short and J 4 bases short, with 14 bases between. Germline assignment: CDR1 SGHTA and CDR2 FQGNSA. For the CDR3, the DNA is TGTGCCAGCAGCCCGGGCCCCGCGGGAGAGACCCAGTACTTC. Its translation: CASSPGPAGETQYF.

This clone appeared once. The genes are TRBV10-1 and TRBJ1-3; D remains unclear. The CDR3 has 14 amino acids. V was cut by 3 bases and J by 1 base, with 7 bases left in between. Germline CDR1 and CDR2: WNHNN and SYGVQD (reference sequence). The CDR3 nucleotides are TGCGCCAGCAGTGAACTGGAATCTGGAAACACCATATATTTT. It codes for CASSELESGNTIYF.

The table lists this clone with a count of one. V and J are TRBV4-3 and TRBJ2-2; a weak D match, TRBD1 (6 bases). The CDR3 sequence is 15 residues long. Trimming took off 4 bases at V and 5 bases at J, with 14 bases between the two ends. Germline V gene sequence: CDR1 LGHNA, CDR2 YSLEER. The CDR3 loop is CASSLQGHTTGELFF. As DNA, the CDR3 is TGCGCCAGCAGCCTCCAGGGACACACAACCGGGGAGCTGTTTTTT.

This clone was seen a handful of times. V gene TRBV15 combines with J gene TRBJ2-7; 8 bases line up with TRBD1. V shed 4 bases and J 0 bases; nucleotides not matched to a gene: 2. This CDR3 has 14 amino acids. Looked up from germline, CDR1 is LNHNV and CDR2 is YYDKDF (reference sequence). The chain's CDR3 is CATSIGQGSYEQYF. The CDR3 nucleotides read TGTGCCACCAGCATCGGACAGGGCTCCTACGAGCAGTACTTC.

This rearrangement joins TRBV7-9 to TRBJ1-4; 9 bases are shared with TRBD1. The trim removed 5 bases at V and 5 bases at J, leaving 3 bases unmatched. This CDR3 region has 14 residues. The germline gives CDR1 SEHNR, CDR2 FQNEAQ (reference sequence). The CDR3: CASSQTGGNEKLFF. The DNA for the CDR3 is TGTGCCAGCAGCCAGACAGGGGGGAATGAAAAACTGTTTTTT. Full variable domain (outside the CDR3, taken from reference TRBV7-9 and TRBJ1-4): DTGVSQNPRHKITKRGQNVTFRCDPISEHNRLYWYRQTLGQGPEFLTYFQNEAQLEKSRLLSDRFSAERPKGSFSTLEIQRTEQGDSAMYLCASSQTGGNEKLFFGSGTQLSVL.

This chain uses TRBV18 with TRBJ2-3; D not certain. There are 12 residues in the CDR3. Germline V gives CDR1 KGHSH, CDR2 LQKENI. V lost 6 bases and J 0 bases, leaving 4 bases between the germline ends. The CDR3 is CASSPSTDTQYF. DNA of the CDR3: TGTGCCAGCTCCCCCAGCACAGATACGCAGTATTTT.

J is TRBJ2-3 and V is TRBV11-2; unclear D gene. The CDR3 runs to 15 residues. The V gene's germline CDR1 is SGHAT and CDR2 FQNNGV. Between the trimmed V and J ends, which lost 7 bases and 2 bases, there was a span of 16 bases. This CDR3 reads CASNSRVGYTDTQYF. CDR3 coding DNA: TGTGCCAGCAACTCCCGGGTGGGGTACACAGATACGCAGTATTTT.

This chain joins TRBV6-6 and TRBJ2-3, with a possible D match to TRBD2 (7 bases). Germline assignment: CDR1 MNHNY and CDR2 SVGAGI (reference sequence). This CDR3 is 15 amino acids long. The V gene lost 2 bases and the J gene lost 2 bases, with 11 bases spanning the gap. The CDR3: CASSYAGADTDTQYF. The CDR3 DNA follows: TGTGCCAGCAGTTACGCGGGGGCCGACACAGATACGCAGTATTTT.

This clone appeared a few times. The chain employs TRBV25-1 and TRBJ1-4, with D possibly being TRBD1 (6 bases). V was clipped by 4 bases and J by 8 bases, with 14 bases between them. Looked up from germline, CDR1 is MGHDK and CDR2 is SYGVNS. CDR3 length: 14 residues. DNA of the CDR3: TGTGCCAGCAGTGTTCACAGGGAAGAGGAAAAACTGTTTTTT. Its protein product is CASSVHREEEKLFF.

This chain joins TRBV7-8 and TRBJ2-5; D unresolved. Looked up from germline, CDR1 is SGHVS and CDR2 is FQNEAQ. V shed 5 bases and J shed 2 bases, with 3 bases lying between them. The CDR3 length is 11 residues. CDR3 sequence: CASSPQETQYF. CDR3 nucleotide sequence: TGTGCCAGCAGCCCTCAAGAGACCCAGTACTTC.

The rearrangement links TRBV4-1 to TRBJ2-5; D is unresolved. The V and J ends lost 3 bases and 0 bases respectively, with 11 bases between them. The CDR3 consists of 15 residues. Germline V gives CDR1 MGHRA, CDR2 YSYEKL. The CDR3 bases are TGCGCCAGCAGCCACAGAGTTTCGTACCAAGAGACCCAGTACTTC. It translates to CASSHRVSYQETQYF.

This clone was seen more than once but under ten times. V gene TRBV5-1 combines with J gene TRBJ1-1; TRBD1 agrees at 10 bases. V dropped 0 bases and J dropped 4; count of bases not matched to a gene: 6. Germline V gene lookup returns CDR1 SGHRS and CDR2 YFSETQ. The CDR3 consists of 16 residues. The CDR3 here is CASSLGLRTGGTEAFF. The CDR3 bases are TGCGCCAGCAGCTTGGGATTGAGGACAGGGGGCACTGAAGCTTTCTTT.